The TCR beta chain described here comes from a study of blood T cell repertoires in COVID-19. About the study: T cells, B-cell-depleted T cells, or PBMCs provided the cDNA or gDNA that served as material.

Profiled with immunoSEQ multiplex PCR; TCRdb holds only in-frame clones, not every one. This table holds about 220,000 clones, roughly four fifths found once. Germline CDR1 and CDR2: SQVTM and ANQGSEA. The ends lost 7 bases at V and 6 bases at J; junction bases unmatched: 2. The CDR3 runs to 11 residues. This chain links TRBV29-1 with TRBJ2-7; 11 bases are a match to TRBD1. This TCR was sampled from a woman in her sixties who had recovered from COVID-19. The specimen sequenced was PBMCs or T cells enriched from blood (not recorded which). The CDR3: CSAGQGAEQYF. CDR3 nucleotides: TGCAGCGCCGGACAGGGGGCCGAGCAGTACTTC.